This record concerns one T cell receptor beta chain sequence. The antigen remains unidentified. The data were taken from a study of vaccination and CD4 T cells after COVID-19. Background on the study: Each participant was administered two doses of a vaccine, which was either BNT162b2 or mRNA-1273.

Study findings and constraints: The median count of SARS-CoV-2-reactive clonotypes rose from about 22 to 38, not significantly.

Noted treatment: approximately nine-day PBMC culture with coronavirus spike peptide pools or control peptides (ViraFEST assay). Healthy people given the vaccine had no prior SARS-CoV-2 infection (nucleocapsid antibodies were negative before and after vaccination). At days 3 and 7, half the medium was exchanged for fresh IL-2 medium. The CDR3 totals 16 residues. V lost 1 base, J lost 0 bases, and 15 bases lay in between. Germline V gene sequence: CDR1 SQVTM, CDR2 ANQGSEA. Sequencing of the DNA from cultured CD4+ T cells was carried out with the Oncomine TCR Beta short-read assay. TCRdb reprocessed the PCR reads via MiXCR and lists one record per CDR3 protein. The profile shows about 23,000 distinct CDR3 sequences, around 64% of them singletons.

The sequenced sample was CD4+ T cells from blood, cultured in vitro, obtained after SARS-CoV-2 vaccination. The gene calls are TRBV29-1 and TRBJ1-1; TRBD1 is a possible D gene (6 bases). The origin of this receptor is a human donor who received a COVID-19 vaccine. The CDR3 sequence is CSVEGGQGRMNTEAFF. CDR3 coding DNA: TGCAGCGTTGAAGGGGGTCAGGGGCGGATGAACACTGAAGCTTTCTTT.